This record concerns one TCR beta chain sequence. This sample is part of a study of blood T cell repertoires in COVID-19. Study details: COVID-19 samples from acute and convalescent phases originated in the United States, Italy and Spain.

As handled by the study authors: Cell counts per sample came from amplifying reference gene primers. Clones were sequenced by immunoSEQ multiplex PCR, and TCRdb holds only the in-frame ones, with some missing. V and J calls and clone size are copied from that table; D and trimming were computed from the DNA. The sample shows 200,000 to 300,000 clones, roughly 82% of them seen only once. This TCR was sampled from a man between 40 and 49 years old who had recovered from COVID-19. The specimen sequenced was peripheral blood.

CDR3 DNA: TGTGCCAGCAGTCTAGCGGGAATCGAGTACAATGAGCAGTTCTTC. Translated: CASSLAGIEYNEQFF. This chain uses TRBV6-5 with TRBJ2-1; 9 bases line up with TRBD2. There are 15 residues in the CDR3. V lost 5 bases, J lost 4 bases, and 6 bases stayed unmatched. From germline, CDR1 is MNHEY and CDR2 SVGAGI.